Sequencing of this T cell receptor beta chain was carried out in a study of control samples from healthy donors and cancer patients. Germline CDR1 reads MGHDK; CDR2 reads SYGVNS. The V end was cut by 6 bases, the J end by 3 bases, with 9 bases between. The CDR3 covers 13 residues. Some clones are missing from TCRdb's copy, which holds only in-frame ones; the method was immunoSEQ multiplex PCR. Among about 79,000 clones listed, roughly 93% were seen once. This receptor was identified in a woman aged 40 to 50 with lung cancer. The rearrangement uses TRBV25-1 and TRBJ1-5; D gene ambiguous. Sequenced sample: PBMCs. The DNA of the CDR3 is TGTGCCAGCAGACCGGGATTCAATCAGCCCCAGCATTTT. The encoded protein is CASRPGFNQPQHF.